This T cell receptor (beta chain) was documented in a study of T cells in Graves' hyperthyroidism and ophthalmopathy. Study-level points and caveats: The model forecast ophthalmopathy, anticipating it by a median approximately 7 months before onset. Separation of ophthalmopathy from stable hyperthyroidism was achieved by a 13 V-J model.

Patients between 18 and 65 years old had hyperthyroidism, newly diagnosed and lasting under 2 months. Every diagnosis used clinical symptoms, serum thyroxine and TRAb, thyroid ultrasound and orbital computed tomography. Amplification targeted TCR beta CDR3 regions from RNA transcripts. When the TCR CDR3 underwent first-round RT-PCR, the HTBI primer set was used. TCRdb re-called the multiplex PCR reads with MiXCR, one entry per CDR3 protein. The sample lists 750,000 to 900,000 distinct CDR3 sequences, roughly 37% occurring once. This clonotype was seen a single time. The antigen is not known. Sequencing was done on a sample of blood. This clonotype was sampled from a man between 18 and 35 years old with Graves' hyperthyroidism.

In DNA form, the CDR3 reads TGCGCCAGCGCCAGGGGTGGACGAAATCAGCCCCAGCATTTT. This codes for CASARGGRNQPQHF. The chain uses TRBV10-2 and TRBJ1-5, with D maybe TRBD1 (6 bases). Germline loops: CDR1 WSHSY, CDR2 SAAADI. V was clipped by 8 bases and J by 4 bases, with 15 bases between them. The CDR3 is 14 residues long.